This entry is about one T cell receptor beta chain. The antigen is unknown. This entry belongs to a study of T cell responses to AZD1222 COVID-19 vaccine. Study-wide results and limits: Only a handful of AZD1222 recipients, several in all, had baseline seropositivity. The study reported that nearly half of spike-specific TCRs target unmutated variant regions.

Germline lookup yields CDR1 SGDLS and CDR2 YYNGEE. The CDR3 runs 15 residues. V lost 3 bases and J lost 6; bases outside the gene matches: 8. Generated by immunoSEQ multiplex PCR, the TCRdb table keeps only in-frame clones and is missing some. The sample has around 170,000 clones; 80% to 95% are singletons. V and J are TRBV9 and TRBJ2-1; the match to TRBD2 covers 8 bases. The sequence derives from an adult in good health. Sequenced material: peripheral blood, taken on day 0 of AZD1222 vaccination. The CDR3 protein is CASSEARLASNEQFF. The CDR3 DNA follows: TGTGCCAGCAGCGAAGCGAGACTAGCGTCCAATGAGCAGTTCTTC.